A single sample gave rise to the 31 T cell receptor beta chains below, sequenced in a study of shared clonotypes between healthy human individuals (dated by TCRdb to the early 2020s). CD8 naive samples consisted of CD45RO-negative cells that were positively selected for CCR7, yielding a CD45RA+CCR7+ population without TemRA cells. Preparation of the library involved the immunoSEQ multiplex PCR assay. The immuneACCESS repertoire file appears here via TCRdb, limited to in-frame rearrangements. These files lack a portion of the clones; in checked studies, under half of the deficit traces to unresolved V genes, and the cause of the others is not known. The table for this sample lists hundreds of thousands of clones; 95% to 96% of them were counted only once. Jointly, the top ten make up over 0.09% of the sample. Sequenced sample: naive CD8+ T cells sorted from blood. The cell subset or site label here, explained by the study, means: CD45RA+CCR7+. The receptors originated from a woman aged 30 to 39 in good health.

This rearrangement joins TRBV6-1 to TRBJ1-4; 7 nucleotides align to TRBD1. V gave up 3 bases and J gave up 8 bases; unmatched junction bases: 24. CDR1 is MNHNS, CDR2 SASEGT, per germline. The CDR3 length is 20 residues. The DNA for the CDR3 is TGTGCCAGCAGTGAGGTCGCACGTGACAGGGTATTTGCCTTTTGGGAAAAACTGTTTTTT. It specifies CASSEVARDRVFAFWEKLFF.

The gene calls are TRBV15 and TRBJ1-4; a possible D gene is TRBD1 (5 bases). V was clipped by 5 bases and J by 8 bases, with 18 bases between them. CDR3 length equals 15 residues. CDR1 LNHNV and CDR2 YYDKDF come from the germline V gene (reference sequence). The CDR3 DNA sequence: TGTGCCACCAGCGGCGGGACGGTAATTTGGGAAAAACTGTTTTTT. It encodes CATSGGTVIWEKLFF.

The genes are TRBV14 and TRBJ1-4; D gene unclear. CDR1 is SGHDN and CDR2 is FVKESK in the germline V gene. CDR3 size: 16 residues. The ends were cut back, 4 bases at V and 3 bases at J, with 15 bases in the middle. This chain's CDR3 is CASSRQWPDPNEKLFF. The DNA for the CDR3 is TGTGCCAGCAGCCGGCAATGGCCGGATCCTAATGAAAAACTGTTTTTT.

The chain couples TRBV27 to TRBJ2-3; D might be TRBD1 (6 bases). This CDR3 is 15 amino acids long. Trimming shortened V by 3 bases and J by 4 bases, and 14 bases separated the two germline ends. Germline V gene sequence: CDR1 MNHEY, CDR2 SMNVEV (reference sequence). The CDR3 region is CASSLGAGEADTQYF. In DNA form, the CDR3 reads TGTGCCAGCAGTTTGGGGGCGGGTGAGGCAGATACGCAGTATTTT.

CDR3 in amino acids: CASSLFSGTATDTQYF. The DNA for the CDR3 is TGTGCCAGCAGTTTATTCAGCGGGACAGCGACAGATACGCAGTATTTT. The V and J genes are TRBV28 and TRBJ2-3; D assignment may be TRBD1 or TRBD2 (7 bases each). V lost 1 base to trimming and J lost 3 bases, with 14 bases between them. The germline V gene has CDR1 MDHEN and CDR2 SYDVKM. The CDR3 has 16 residues. Supplemented by reference TRBV28 and TRBJ2-3, the full variable domain reads DVKVTQSSRYLVKRTGEKVFLECVQDMDHENMFWYRQDPGLGLRLIYFSYDVKMKEKGDIPEGYSVSREKKERFSLILESASTNQTSMYLCASSLFSGTATDTQYFGPGTRLTVL.

This clone was counted once. This chain joins TRBV2 and TRBJ2-1, with D unresolved. Germline CDR1 and CDR2: SNHLY and FYNNEI. With 7 bases removed from V and 1 base from J, the gap between germline ends came to 8 bases. The CDR3 is 13 amino acids. The CDR3 coding sequence is TGTGCCAGCACGGCGGATTCCTACAATGAGCAGTTCTTC. Translation: CASTADSYNEQFF.

This CDR3 is CASRAGTAYEQYF. The CDR3 nucleotides are TGTGCCAGCAGAGCCGGGACAGCCTACGAGCAGTACTTC. This sequence joins TRBV7-9 and TRBJ2-7; the match to TRBD1 covers 7 bases. The CDR3 runs to 13 residues. The junction had 4 bases not matched to a gene; V was cut back by 6 bases and J by 2 bases. CDR1 SEHNR and CDR2 FQNEAQ come from the germline V gene (reference sequence).

This chain connects TRBV4-1 to TRBJ1-5; 7 bases line up with TRBD1. Germline-derived CDR1 and CDR2 are MGHRA and YSYEKL. The CDR3 runs to 15 residues. The junction had 7 bases not matched to a gene; V was cut back by 5 bases and J by 3 bases. The CDR3 nucleotides read TGCGCCAGCAGCATACGACAGGGACCCAATCAGCCCCAGCATTTT. Translation: CASSIRQGPNQPQHF.

This chain joins TRBV6-1 and TRBJ2-3; tentative D call: TRBD2 (6 bases). Per germline, CDR1 MNHNS and CDR2 SASEGT. The V gene lost 3 bases and the J gene lost 4 bases, with 14 bases spanning the gap. The CDR3 length is 15 residues. The CDR3 loop reads CASSEGREMADTQYF. The CDR3 coding sequence is TGTGCCAGCAGTGAGGGACGGGAGATGGCAGATACGCAGTATTTT.

This sequence joins TRBV19 and TRBJ1-4; D ambiguous. The CDR3 spans 13 residues. CDR1 is LNHDA and CDR2 is SQIVND in the germline V gene (reference sequence). V was pared by 3 bases and J by 8 bases, with 10 bases between. CDR3 sequence reads: CASSIIRPEKLFF. CDR3 nucleotides: TGTGCCAGTAGTATTATACGGCCGGAAAAACTGTTTTTT.

This clone was observed a single time. V gene TRBV27 combines with J gene TRBJ1-5; a weak D match, TRBD1 (5 bases). The V end lost 4 bases, the J end lost 2 bases, and 15 bases lay between the germline ends. The CDR3 spans 16 residues. CDR1 MNHEY and CDR2 SMNVEV come from the germline V gene (reference sequence). The CDR3 region is CASSSRPGGGNQPQHF. CDR3 nucleotide sequence: TGTGCCAGCAGTTCCCGACCGGGGGGTGGCAATCAGCCCCAGCATTTT.

CDR3 sequence: CASSLGRGTAYGYTF. CDR3 nucleotides: TGTGCCAGCAGCTTAGGTAGGGGGACAGCTTATGGCTACACCTTC. The V and J genes are TRBV12-1 and TRBJ1-2; TRBD1 was called by the table and not checked on the DNA. TRBV12-1 is classified as a pseudogene. The CDR3 runs 15 residues.

This clone was seen a single time. The chain links TRBV27 to TRBJ2-1; 11 bases fit TRBD2. The V segment lost 8 bases and the J segment 4 bases; nucleotides outside the gene matches: 7. Germline V gene sequence: CDR1 MNHEY, CDR2 SMNVEV (reference sequence). The CDR3 runs to 15 residues. The CDR3: CASRKGLADYNEQFF. In DNA form, the CDR3 reads TGTGCCAGCCGCAAGGGACTAGCGGATTACAATGAGCAGTTCTTC.

V gene TRBV27 combines with J gene TRBJ2-1; weak D call: TRBD2 (7 bases). Germline V gene lookup returns CDR1 MNHEY and CDR2 SMNVEV (reference sequence). The V gene lost 3 bases and the J gene lost 4 bases, with 13 bases spanning the gap. The CDR3 is made up of 15 amino acids. CDR3: CASSFSGGLYNEQFF. In DNA form, the CDR3 reads TGTGCCAGCAGTTTTTCGGGGGGCTTGTACAATGAGCAGTTCTTC.

This clone was seen a single time. This chain connects TRBV2 to TRBJ2-2, with D unclear. The CDR3 runs to 18 residues. Per germline, CDR1 SNHLY and CDR2 FYNNEI. With 0 bases removed from V and 1 base from J, the gap between germline ends came to 15 bases. Here the CDR3 reads CASSEAVYKEMNTGELFF. DNA of the CDR3: TGTGCCAGCAGTGAAGCAGTTTACAAGGAGATGAACACCGGGGAGCTGTTTTTT.

The chain uses TRBV2 and TRBJ2-2; 7 nucleotides align to TRBD2. Germline V CDR1 and CDR2: SNHLY, FYNNEI. This CDR3 comprises 16 residues. With V trimmed by 2 bases and J by 6 bases, 9 bases remained unmatched. CDR3 DNA: TGTGCCAGCAGTGAATGGGTGGGAGGGCGCTCCGGGGAGCTGTTTTTT. Translated, it gives CASSEWVGGRSGELFF.

CDR3 amino acids: CATDDRGGSSPLHF. The DNA for the CDR3 is TGTGCCACCGATGACAGGGGAGGCAGTTCACCCCTCCACTTT. The chain links TRBV28 to TRBJ1-6; 8 nucleotides match TRBD1. The CDR3 is 14 amino acids. V was pared by 10 bases and J by 9 bases, with 11 bases of the junction left unmatched. CDR1 is MDHEN and CDR2 is SYDVKM in the germline V gene. The full variable domain, completed using reference TRBV28 and TRBJ1-6, is DVKVTQSSRYLVKRTGEKVFLECVQDMDHENMFWYRQDPGLGLRLIYFSYDVKMKEKGDIPEGYSVSREKKERFSLILESASTNQTSMYLCATDDRGGSSPLHFGNGTRLTVT.

The rearrangement links TRBV28 to TRBJ2-5; D is perhaps TRBD1 or TRBD2 (6 bases each). Germline V gene lookup returns CDR1 MDHEN and CDR2 SYDVKM. Trimming removed 11 bases at V and 4 bases at J, with 20 bases between. The CDR3 has 14 residues. This chain's CDR3 is CAARGQGGRETQYF. The CDR3 DNA is TGTGCCGCACGGGGGCAGGGAGGACGAGAGACCCAGTACTTC.

The chain's CDR3 is CASSWKREDLTDTQYF. The CDR3 DNA follows: TGTGCCAGCAGCTGGAAGCGGGAGGACCTAACAGATACGCAGTATTTT. The chain is built from TRBV5-6 and TRBJ2-3, with 9 bases lining up with TRBD2. The CDR3 covers 16 residues. With V trimmed by 3 bases and J by 3 bases, 8 bases remained unmatched. CDR1 and CDR2 (germline): SGHDT, YYEEEE.

The chain uses TRBV27 and TRBJ2-1; 11 bases line up with TRBD2. This CDR3 is 17 amino acids long. V was clipped by 8 bases and J by 4 bases; unmatched bases: 13. CDR1 MNHEY and CDR2 SMNVEV come from the germline V gene (reference sequence). CDR3 loop: CASRPGAGTSGYNEQFF. The CDR3 nucleotides read TGTGCCAGCCGCCCTGGGGCCGGGACTAGCGGATACAATGAGCAGTTCTTC.

This clone was recorded once. The genes are TRBV7-6 and TRBJ2-7, with TRBD2 identical over 11 bases. Germline V lookup: CDR1 SGHVS, CDR2 FNYEAQ. CDR3 length equals 19 residues. The J segment lost 2 bases and the V segment lost 4 bases, leaving 16 bases of the junction unmatched. The CDR3 DNA reads as TGTGCCAGCAGCTCAGGACCCGGGACTAGCGGAGTCGGGGCCTACGAGCAGTACTTC. This codes for CASSSGPGTSGVGAYEQYF.

V and J are TRBV5-4 and TRBJ2-3; unclear D gene. The CDR3 has 12 residues. V lost 2 bases, J lost 4 bases, and 5 bases lay in between. Per germline, CDR1 SGHNT and CDR2 YYREEE (reference sequence). The CDR3, as DNA: TGTGCCAGCAGCTTTTATTCAGATACGCAGTATTTT. Amino acids: CASSFYSDTQYF. Looking up the rest from reference TRBV5-4 and TRBJ2-3 gives the full variable domain: ETGVTQSPTHLIKTRGQQVTLRCSSQSGHNTVSWYQQALGQGPQFIFQYYREEENGRGNFPPRFSGLQFPNYSSELNVNALELDDSALYLCASSFYSDTQYFGPGTRLTVL.

The chain carries TRBV28 and TRBJ1-1, with D hard to call. Trimming took 3 bases from V and 3 from J, leaving 11 bases between them. Germline V CDR1 and CDR2: MDHEN, SYDVKM. The CDR3 totals 14 residues. This chain's CDR3 is CASSFRTPYTEAFF. The DNA of the CDR3 is TGTGCCAGCAGTTTTCGGACTCCTTACACTGAAGCTTTCTTT.

V usage is TRBV11-3 and J usage is TRBJ2-7, with D possibly TRBD2 on 6 matching bases. Germline CDR1 is SGHNT and CDR2 is YENEEA. The CDR3 has 15 amino acids. V was pared by 5 bases and J by 0 bases, with 14 bases between. The DNA for the CDR3 is TGTGCCAGCAGCCCCCGAAGCGGGTACTCCTACGAGCAGTACTTC. It specifies CASSPRSGYSYEQYF.

The CDR3 nucleotides are TGTGCCAGCAGTTTACGGACAGGGCCACGTTACGAGCAGTACTTC. Its translation: CASSLRTGPRYEQYF. The chain joins TRBV28 to TRBJ2-7; 8 bases align to TRBD1. Germline CDR1 is MDHEN and CDR2 is SYDVKM. The J segment lost 4 bases and the V segment lost 2 bases, leaving 7 bases of the junction unmatched. This CDR3 is 15 amino acids long.

The J gene is TRBJ2-5, the V gene TRBV2; D remains ambiguous. Germline V gene sequence: CDR1 SNHLY, CDR2 FYNNEI. V was pared by 4 bases and J by 1 base, with 7 bases between. This CDR3 region has 13 residues. CDR3 region: CASSVRGQETQYF. CDR3 in DNA: TGTGCCAGCAGTGTTCGAGGCCAAGAGACCCAGTACTTC.

The chain is built from TRBV27 and TRBJ1-1; the match to TRBD1 covers 9 bases. The CDR3 loop spans 14 amino acids. V was pared by 5 bases and J by 3 bases, with 4 bases of the junction left unmatched. The germline V gene has CDR1 MNHEY and CDR2 SMNVEV (reference sequence). The CDR3: CASSLGQGHTEAFF. CDR3 nucleotide sequence: TGTGCCAGCAGTCTGGGACAGGGCCACACTGAAGCTTTCTTT.

The chain joins TRBV28 to TRBJ2-1, with D perhaps matching TRBD1 (6 bases). The CDR3 is 15 residues long. The germline V and J ends were trimmed by 4 bases and 5 bases, with 15 bases remaining between them. Per germline, CDR1 MDHEN and CDR2 SYDVKM. The CDR3 region has the DNA TGTGCCAGCAGTTGGAGAAGCAGGGGCGACAATGAGCAGTTCTTC. Translated, it gives CASSWRSRGDNEQFF.

The genes are TRBV6-1 and TRBJ1-2, with D maybe TRBD1 (5 bases). This CDR3 is built from 11 residues. V lost 9 bases to trimming and J lost 7 bases, with 12 bases between them. Germline values: CDR1 MNHNS, CDR2 SASEGT. Here the CDR3 reads CASTGTIGYTF. CDR3 sequence (DNA): TGTGCCAGTACCGGGACTATTGGCTACACCTTC.

This chain links TRBV19 with TRBJ2-1, with a weak D call TRBD2 (5 bases). V was shortened by 9 bases and J by 0 bases, with 9 bases between the two germline ends. Germline CDR1 reads LNHDA; CDR2 reads SQIVND (reference sequence). The CDR3 is made up of 13 amino acids. The CDR3 coding sequence is TGTGCCAGCCAGGCGGGCTCCTACAATGAGCAGTTCTTC. Its translation is CASQAGSYNEQFF.

The chain is built from TRBV29-1 and TRBJ2-6; D possibly corresponds to TRBD2 (6 bases). CDR3 length equals 17 residues. V lost 0 bases and J 0 bases, leaving 12 bases between the germline ends. Looked up from germline, CDR1 is SQVTM and CDR2 is ANQGSEA. The CDR3 reads CSVEDGEVPSGANVLTF. CDR3 DNA: TGCAGCGTTGAAGATGGGGAGGTCCCCTCTGGGGCCAACGTCCTGACTTTC.